This T cell receptor (beta chain) was identified in a study of blood T cell repertoires in COVID-19. Across the study: PBMCs, B-cell-depleted T cells, or T cells were the source of the cDNA or gDNA that made up the material.

Authors' analysis steps: Estimation of nucleated cell counts relied on the amplification of reference gene primers. Some clones are missing from TCRdb's copy, which holds only in-frame ones; the method was immunoSEQ multiplex PCR. D and trimming were read from the DNA, whereas the V and J calls and clone size are those reported in that table. The sample holds about 90,000 clones, 85% seen once. The CDR3 totals 14 residues. Trimming took off 2 bases at V and 5 bases at J, with 9 bases between the two ends. Germline V lookup: CDR1 LGHDT, CDR2 YNNKEL (reference sequence). This sequence originates from a woman between 65 and 79 years old with active or convalescent COVID-19. Sequenced input: peripheral blood. V and J are TRBV3-1 (or the pseudogene TRBV3-2) and TRBJ1-4; no firm D call. In DNA, the CDR3 is TGTGCCAGCAGCCAACGCCCAGGAAATGAAAAACTGTTTTTT. Translation gives CASSQRPGNEKLFF.